A selection of T cell receptor beta chains follows, all from one sample in a study of beta chain features in type 1 diabetes. Some clones are missing from TCRdb's copy, which holds only in-frame ones; the method was immunoSEQ multiplex PCR. Of just under 150,000 clones listed, 10% to 15% are singletons. Material: central memory CD4+ T cells from blood. Source of these receptors: a man aged 18-30 years with type 1 diabetes. Each CDR3 is given with its conserved first and last residue. Each record gives: CDR3 protein, CDR3 DNA, D gene, V gene, clone size, J gene. The D gene is left open where the match is weak. Only some rows state a clone size, as once, few, many or a class for expanded clones.

CAWIPRSGNTIYF TGTGCCTGGATCCCGCGCTCTGGAAACACCATATATTTT NA TRBV30 few TRBJ1-3
CASSEGRGEQYF TGTGCCAGCAGTGAGGGCAGAGGCGAGCAGTACTTC NA TRBV2 NA TRBJ2-7
CASSLSSGSRTDTQYF TGTGCCAGCAGCTTATCTAGCGGGAGTCGCACAGATACGCAGTATTTT TRBD2 TRBV7-3 NA TRBJ2-3
CASSYSVQGHEQYF TGTGCCAGCAGTTACTCTGTACAGGGACACGAGCAGTACTTC NA TRBV6-5 few TRBJ2-7
CASSLQGRRQPQHF TGTGCCAGCAGCTTGCAGGGGAGGAGGCAGCCCCAGCATTTT NA TRBV5-4 NA TRBJ1-5
CASSPTGFNYGYTF TGTGCCAGCAGCCCGACAGGGTTTAACTATGGCTACACCTTC TRBD1 TRBV5-6 few TRBJ1-2
CASSYDSTENNSPLHF TGTGCCAGCAGTTACGACTCGACAGAGAATAATTCACCCCTCCACTTT NA TRBV6-6 NA TRBJ1-6
CAWSPTERQPQHF TGTGCCTGGAGTCCGACAGAACGTCAGCCCCAGCATTTT NA TRBV30 few TRBJ1-5
CAWSEDFNSPLHF TGTGCCTGGAGTGAAGATTTTAATTCACCCCTCCACTTT NA TRBV30 few TRBJ1-6
CASSPRLADQETQYF TGTGCCAGCTCACCAAGACTAGCGGATCAAGAGACCCAGTACTTC TRBD2 TRBV18 few TRBJ2-5
CSVSWTAGGETQYF TGCAGCGTTTCGTGGACGGCGGGAGGGGAGACCCAGTACTTC TRBD2 TRBV29-1 NA TRBJ2-5
CASSQGSGTADEQYF TGTGCCAGCTCCCAAGGTAGCGGAACCGCCGACGAGCAGTACTTC NA TRBV18 few TRBJ2-7
CASSKFGGGTDTQYF TGTGCCAGCTCTAAATTTGGGGGAGGAACAGATACGCAGTATTTT NA TRBV6-5 few TRBJ2-3
CATRGPNQPQHF TGTGCCACCCGGGGACCTAATCAGCCCCAGCATTTT NA TRBV15 NA TRBJ1-5
CASSIEMTGTDTQYF TGTGCCAGTAGTATAGAGATGACTGGCACAGATACGCAGTATTTT NA TRBV19 few TRBJ2-3
CASSPRTSGAFF TGTGCCAGCAGCCCGCGGACGTCGGGAGCTTTCTTT NA TRBV13 few TRBJ1-1
CASSATQYLGTEAFF TGTGCCAGCAGTGCGACACAGTACTTGGGCACTGAAGCTTTCTTT NA TRBV27 few TRBJ1-1
CASSLARTSGAEQFF TGTGCCAGCAGCTTAGCCCGGACTAGCGGGGCGGAGCAGTTCTTC TRBD2 TRBV7-2 many TRBJ2-1
CASRPEQETQYF TGTGCCAGCAGGCCAGAACAAGAGACCCAGTACTTC NA TRBV6-6 few TRBJ2-5
CASSVGQESYEQYF TGTGCCAGCAGCGTTGGACAGGAATCCTACGAGCAGTACTTC TRBD1 TRBV7-9 few TRBJ2-7
CASSLGAGVGGNTIYF TGTGCCAGCAGCTTGGGGGCAGGAGTAGGAGGAAACACCATATATTTT NA TRBV5-4 NA TRBJ1-3